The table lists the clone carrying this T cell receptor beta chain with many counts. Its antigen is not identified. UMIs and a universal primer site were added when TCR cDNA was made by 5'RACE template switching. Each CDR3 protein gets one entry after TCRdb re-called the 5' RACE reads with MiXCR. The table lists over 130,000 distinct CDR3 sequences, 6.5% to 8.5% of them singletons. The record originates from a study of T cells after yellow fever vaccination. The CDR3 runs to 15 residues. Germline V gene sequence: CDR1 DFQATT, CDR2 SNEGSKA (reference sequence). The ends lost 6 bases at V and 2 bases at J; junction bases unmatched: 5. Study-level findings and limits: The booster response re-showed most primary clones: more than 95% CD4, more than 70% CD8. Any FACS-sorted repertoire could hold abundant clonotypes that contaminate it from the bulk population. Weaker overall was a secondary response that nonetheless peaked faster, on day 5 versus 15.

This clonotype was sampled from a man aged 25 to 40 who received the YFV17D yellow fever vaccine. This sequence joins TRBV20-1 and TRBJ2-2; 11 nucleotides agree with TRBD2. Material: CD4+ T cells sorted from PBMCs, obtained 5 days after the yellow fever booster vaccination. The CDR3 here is CSATGLAENTGELFF. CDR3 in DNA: TGCAGTGCAACGGGACTAGCGGAAAACACCGGGGAGCTGTTTTTT.